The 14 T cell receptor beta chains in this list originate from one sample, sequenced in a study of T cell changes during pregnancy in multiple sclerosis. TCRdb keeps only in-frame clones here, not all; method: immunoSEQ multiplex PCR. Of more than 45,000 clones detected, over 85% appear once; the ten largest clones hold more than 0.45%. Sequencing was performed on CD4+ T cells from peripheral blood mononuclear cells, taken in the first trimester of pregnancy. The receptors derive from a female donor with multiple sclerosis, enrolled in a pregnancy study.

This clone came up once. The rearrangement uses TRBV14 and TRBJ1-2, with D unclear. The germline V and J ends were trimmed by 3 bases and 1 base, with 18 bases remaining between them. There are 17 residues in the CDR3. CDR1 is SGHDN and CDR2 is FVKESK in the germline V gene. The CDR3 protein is CASSQPRGGRFNYGYTF. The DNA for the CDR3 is TGTGCCAGCAGCCAGCCCCGGGGAGGCAGGTTTAACTATGGCTACACCTTC.

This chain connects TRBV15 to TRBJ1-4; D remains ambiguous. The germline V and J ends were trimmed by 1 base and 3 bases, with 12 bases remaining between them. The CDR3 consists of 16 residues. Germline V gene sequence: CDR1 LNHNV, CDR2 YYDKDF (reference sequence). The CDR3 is CATSRALQNSNEKLFF. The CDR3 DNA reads TGTGCCACCAGCAGAGCTTTACAGAATTCTAATGAAAAACTGTTTTTT.

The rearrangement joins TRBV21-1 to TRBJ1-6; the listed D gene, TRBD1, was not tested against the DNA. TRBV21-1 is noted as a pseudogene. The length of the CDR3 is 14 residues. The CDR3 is CASGQGNYNSPLHF. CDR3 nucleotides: TGTGCCAGCGGACAGGGGAACTATAATTCACCCCTCCACTTT.

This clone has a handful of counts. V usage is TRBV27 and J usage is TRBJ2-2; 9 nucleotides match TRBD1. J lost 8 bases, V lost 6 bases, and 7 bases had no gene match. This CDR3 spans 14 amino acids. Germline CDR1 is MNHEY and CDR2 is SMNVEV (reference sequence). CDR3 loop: CASRATQGAGELFF. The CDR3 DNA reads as TGTGCCAGCAGGGCGACACAGGGGGCGGGGGAGCTGTTTTTT.

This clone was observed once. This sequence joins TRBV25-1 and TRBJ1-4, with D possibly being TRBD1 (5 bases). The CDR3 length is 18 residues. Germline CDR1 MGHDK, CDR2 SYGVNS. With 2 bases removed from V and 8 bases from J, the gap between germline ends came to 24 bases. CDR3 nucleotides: TGTGCCAGCAGTGAAGGATTTAGGGCGGGACGGGGACTCGAAAAACTGTTTTTT. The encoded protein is CASSEGFRAGRGLEKLFF.

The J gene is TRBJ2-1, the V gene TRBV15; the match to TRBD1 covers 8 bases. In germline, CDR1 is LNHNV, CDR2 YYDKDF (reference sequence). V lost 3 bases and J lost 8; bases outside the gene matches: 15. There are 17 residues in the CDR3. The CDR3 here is CATSRGTGTGDVHEQFF. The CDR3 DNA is TGTGCCACCAGCAGGGGTACCGGGACAGGAGATGTGCATGAGCAGTTCTTC.

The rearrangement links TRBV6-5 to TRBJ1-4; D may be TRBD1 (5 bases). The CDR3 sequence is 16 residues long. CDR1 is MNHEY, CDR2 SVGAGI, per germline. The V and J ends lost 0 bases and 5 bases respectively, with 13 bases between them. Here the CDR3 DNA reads TGTGCCAGCAGTTACTCGAATACACAGGTCAATGAAAAACTGTTTTTT. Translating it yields CASSYSNTQVNEKLFF.

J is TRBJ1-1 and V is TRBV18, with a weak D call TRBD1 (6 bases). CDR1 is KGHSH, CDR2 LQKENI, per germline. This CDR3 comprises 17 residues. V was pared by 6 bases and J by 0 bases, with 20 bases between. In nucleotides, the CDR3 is TGTGCCAGCTCTAAACGACACAGGGAAGGCGTGAACACTGAAGCTTTCTTT. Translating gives CASSKRHREGVNTEAFF.

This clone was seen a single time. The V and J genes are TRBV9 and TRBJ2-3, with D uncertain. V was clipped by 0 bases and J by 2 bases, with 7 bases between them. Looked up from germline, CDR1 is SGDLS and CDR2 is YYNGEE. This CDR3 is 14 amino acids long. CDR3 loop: CASSVGPNTDTQYF. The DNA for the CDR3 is TGTGCCAGCAGCGTAGGGCCAAACACAGATACGCAGTATTTT.

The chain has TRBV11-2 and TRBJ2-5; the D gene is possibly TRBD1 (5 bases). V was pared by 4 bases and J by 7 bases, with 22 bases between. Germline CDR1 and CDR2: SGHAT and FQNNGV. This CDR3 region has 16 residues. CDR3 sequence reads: CASSSIRGLDKGTQYF. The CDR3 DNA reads TGTGCCAGCAGCTCTATTAGAGGTTTGGACAAAGGGACCCAGTACTTC.

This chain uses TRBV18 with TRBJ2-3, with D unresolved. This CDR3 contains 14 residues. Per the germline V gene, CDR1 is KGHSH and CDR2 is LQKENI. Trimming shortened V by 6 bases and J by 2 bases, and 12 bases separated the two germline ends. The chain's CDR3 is CASSFAGITDTQYF. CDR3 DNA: TGTGCCAGCTCGTTCGCAGGAATCACAGATACGCAGTATTTT. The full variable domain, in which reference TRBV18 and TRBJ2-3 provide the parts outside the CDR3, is NAGVMQNPRHLVRRRGQEARLRCSPMKGHSHVYWYRQLPEEGLKFMVYLQKENIIDESGMPKERFSAEFPKEGPSILRIQQVVRGDSAAYFCASSFAGITDTQYFGPGTRLTVL.

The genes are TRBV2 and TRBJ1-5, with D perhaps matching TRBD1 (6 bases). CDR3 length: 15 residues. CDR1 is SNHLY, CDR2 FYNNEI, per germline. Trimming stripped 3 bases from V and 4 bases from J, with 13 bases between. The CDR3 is CASSDTGTLNQPQHF. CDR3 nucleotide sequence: TGTGCCAGCAGTGATACCGGGACACTAAATCAGCCCCAGCATTTT. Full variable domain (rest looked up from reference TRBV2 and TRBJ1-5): EPEVTQTPSHQVTQMGQEVILRCVPISNHLYFYWYRQILGQKVEFLVSFYNNEISEKSEIFDDQFSVERPDGSNFTLKIRSTKLEDSAMYFCASSDTGTLNQPQHFGDGTRLSIL.

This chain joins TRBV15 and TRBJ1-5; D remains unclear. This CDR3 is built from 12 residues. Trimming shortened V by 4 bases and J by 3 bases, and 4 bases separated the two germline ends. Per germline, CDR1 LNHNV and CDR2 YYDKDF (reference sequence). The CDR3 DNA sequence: TGTGCCACCAGCATTAACAATCAGCCCCAGCATTTT. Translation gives CATSINNQPQHF.

The CDR3 region has the DNA TGTGCCAGTAGTATTAGGGCGGGGGGCTTACAAGAGACCCAGTACTTC. Amino acids: CASSIRAGGLQETQYF. The rearrangement uses TRBV19 and TRBJ2-5; TRBD2 aligns across 8 bases. The V gene end was trimmed by 3 bases and the J gene end by 2 bases; junction bases not matched to a gene: 8. Per germline, CDR1 LNHDA and CDR2 SQIVND (reference sequence). This CDR3 region has 16 residues.